What follows are 28 T cell receptor beta chains derived from one specimen sequenced in a study of blood T cell repertoires in COVID-19. TCRdb keeps only in-frame clones here, not all; method: immunoSEQ multiplex PCR. Found here are roughly 330,000 clones, roughly nine tenths of them singletons; the top ten hold under 6.5%. Sequencing was performed on PBMCs or T cells enriched from blood (not recorded which). The receptor set was obtained from a woman aged 25 to 39 who had recovered from COVID-19.

In its sample, this clone was seen once. The junction does not match germline at one end; this may be a read error. The chain is built from TRBV29-1 and TRBJ1-3, with D unclear. CDR1 and CDR2 from the germline V gene are SQVTM and ANQGSEA. The CDR3 covers 11 residues. The CDR3 region has the DNA TGCAGCATTGAGAGGGGAAACACCATATATTTT. It encodes CSIERGNTIYF.

The chain combines TRBV5-1 with TRBJ2-5; perhaps TRBD1 as D (6 bases). The CDR3 extends over 15 amino acids. Germline lookup yields CDR1 SGHRS and CDR2 YFSETQ. Trimming took 4 bases from V and 5 from J, leaving 18 bases between them. The CDR3 spells CASSLITGMEETQYF. The CDR3 DNA follows: TGCGCCAGCAGCCTTATAACAGGGATGGAGGAGACCCAGTACTTC.

V is TRBV19 and J is TRBJ2-7; 10 bases map to TRBD2. The CDR3 has 14 amino acids. From germline, CDR1 is LNHDA and CDR2 SQIVND (reference sequence). V dropped 2 bases and J dropped 4; count of bases not matched to a gene: 2. The CDR3 region has the DNA TGTGCCAGTAGTATATCGACTAGCGGGTACGAGCAGTACTTC. This translates into CASSISTSGYEQYF. Looking up the rest from reference TRBV19 and TRBJ2-7 gives the full variable domain: DGGITQSPKYLFRKEGQNVTLSCEQNLNHDAMYWYRQDPGQGLRLIYYSQIVNDFQKGDIAEGYSVSREKKESFPLTVTSAQKNPTAFYLCASSISTSGYEQYFGPGTRLTVT.

The J gene is TRBJ1-1, the V gene TRBV29-1; no definite D call. V was clipped by 4 bases and J by 8 bases, with 8 bases between them. The germline gives CDR1 SQVTM, CDR2 ANQGSEA. The CDR3 extends over 10 amino acids. The CDR3 coding sequence is TGCAGCGTTGGTGCAGTAGAAGCTTTCTTT. Translated, it gives CSVGAVEAFF.

This chain links TRBV14 with TRBJ1-2; weak D call: TRBD1 (5 bases). The CDR3 covers 16 residues. V was clipped by 0 bases and J by 5 bases, with 16 bases between them. Germline assignment: CDR1 SGHDN and CDR2 FVKESK. The CDR3 reads CASSQDEVGQGYGYTF. CDR3 bases: TGTGCCAGCAGCCAAGATGAGGTTGGACAAGGATATGGCTACACCTTC. Based on the CDR3 plus reference TRBV14 and TRBJ1-2, the full variable domain is EAGVTQFPSHSVIEKGQTVTLRCDPISGHDNLYWYRRVMGKEIKFLLHFVKESKQDESGMPNNRFLAERTGGTYSTLKVQPAELEDSGVYFCASSQDEVGQGYGYTFGSGTRLTVV.

The V gene is TRBV28, the J gene TRBJ2-1, with a weak D call TRBD1 (5 bases). V lost 10 bases to trimming and J lost 9 bases, with 13 bases between them. Germline V CDR1 and CDR2: MDHEN, SYDVKM. The CDR3 spans 11 residues. This CDR3 is CATNLRGEQFF. CDR3 nucleotide sequence: TGTGCCACCAATCTAAGGGGTGAGCAGTTCTTC.

The V and J genes are TRBV20-1 and TRBJ2-3, with 11 bases aligning to TRBD2. The length of the CDR3 is 15 residues. J lost 3 bases, V lost 3 bases, and 5 bases had no gene match. The germline V gene has CDR1 DFQATT and CDR2 SNEGSKA (reference sequence). In DNA, the CDR3 is TGCAGTGCTAGTCTAGCGGGGGGCTGGACAGATACGCAGTATTTT. Translating it yields CSASLAGGWTDTQYF.

V usage is TRBV5-1 and J usage is TRBJ2-7; 7 bases fit TRBD1. Germline V gene sequence: CDR1 SGHRS, CDR2 YFSETQ. The CDR3 runs 13 residues. The ends lost 4 bases at V and 6 bases at J; junction bases unmatched: 7. In DNA form, the CDR3 reads TGCGCCAGCAGCCTGACAGGGTCGGTCGAGCAGTACTTC. Protein: CASSLTGSVEQYF. Complete variable domain (other parts from reference TRBV5-1 and TRBJ2-7): KAGVTQTPRYLIKTRGQQVTLSCSPISGHRSVSWYQQTPGQGLQFLFEYFSETQRNKGNFPGRFSGRQFSNSRSEMNVSTLELGDSALYLCASSLTGSVEQYFGPGTRLTVT.

This clone appeared once. In DNA, the CDR3 is TGTGCCAGCAGCGAGCGCCGTGGGCAGGGTTTTGAGACCCAGTACTTC. It translates to CASSERRGQGFETQYF. The J gene is TRBJ2-5, the V gene TRBV7-9, with D perhaps matching TRBD1 (5 bases). V was shortened by 5 bases and J by 5 bases, with 21 bases between the two germline ends. CDR1 and CDR2 from the germline V gene are SEHNR and FQNEAQ (reference sequence). This CDR3 has 16 residues.

The genes are TRBV24-1 and TRBJ1-4; TRBD1 aligns across 7 bases. This CDR3 is built from 17 residues. Germline assignment: CDR1 KGHDR and CDR2 SFDVKD. The ends lost 4 bases at V and 7 bases at J; junction bases unmatched: 14. CDR3 protein: CATSEKYPGQPSEKLFF. The CDR3 DNA reads TGTGCCACCAGTGAAAAATACCCGGGACAGCCCAGTGAAAAACTGTTTTTT.

This chain's CDR3 is CASSRDRVNQPQHF. CDR3 DNA sequence: TGTGCCAGCAGCCGGGACAGGGTAAATCAGCCCCAGCATTTT. V is TRBV6-2 or TRBV6-3 and J is TRBJ1-5; 9 nucleotides agree with TRBD1. The CDR3 runs 14 residues. V gave up 6 bases and J gave up 4 bases; unmatched junction bases: 4. The germline CDR1 and CDR2 sequences are MNHEY and SVGEGT.

The table lists this clone with a count of one. This rearrangement joins TRBV2 to TRBJ1-2, with D maybe TRBD1 (6 bases). This CDR3 is built from 12 residues. Germline V gene sequence: CDR1 SNHLY, CDR2 FYNNEI. V was shortened by 9 bases and J by 4 bases, with 12 bases between the two germline ends. The CDR3 loop is CASLQGSYGYTF. The CDR3 DNA reads as TGTGCCAGTCTACAGGGAAGCTATGGCTACACCTTC.

This clone was observed a few times. CDR3 residues: CASSLGGITEAFF. In DNA, the CDR3 is TGTGCCAGCAGCTTGGGGGGGATAACTGAAGCTTTCTTT. This rearrangement joins TRBV11-2 to TRBJ1-1, with D possibly matching TRBD1 (5 bases). The germline V and J ends were trimmed by 3 bases and 5 bases, with 10 bases remaining between them. Looked up from germline, CDR1 is SGHAT and CDR2 is FQNNGV. The CDR3 is 13 amino acids.

This clone was seen just once. The V and J genes are TRBV7-9 and TRBJ2-7; D unclear. The CDR3 loop spans 13 amino acids. The germline CDR1 and CDR2 sequences are SEHNR and FQNEAQ (reference sequence). V dropped 4 bases and J dropped 3 bases, with 10 bases sitting between them. The CDR3 is CASSYLNSYEQYF. DNA for the CDR3: TGTGCCAGCAGCTACCTGAACAGCTACGAGCAGTACTTC.

The rearrangement uses TRBV14 and TRBJ1-4, with D unresolved. V lost 4 bases to trimming and J lost 8 bases, with 17 bases between them. Germline assignment: CDR1 SGHDN and CDR2 FVKESK. The CDR3 spans 15 residues. In nucleotides, the CDR3 is TGTGCCAGCAGCCCGAGGACGGGCGGAGGGGAAAAACTGTTTTTT. This gives the protein CASSPRTGGGEKLFF.

This clone was detected only a few times. The V gene is TRBV7-3, the J gene TRBJ1-6, with D tentatively TRBD1 (5 bases). Germline-derived CDR1 and CDR2 are SGHTA and FQGTGA. The ends were cut back, 5 bases at V and 9 bases at J, with 20 bases in the middle. This CDR3 is 16 amino acids long. CDR3 loop: CASSPGGRGSGSPLHF. CDR3 bases: TGTGCCAGCAGCCCCGGTGGTCGGGGGTCAGGTTCACCCCTCCACTTT.

This chain links TRBV6-5 with TRBJ1-3; unclear D gene. Looked up from germline, CDR1 is MNHEY and CDR2 is SVGAGI. This CDR3 is 14 amino acids long. V dropped 0 bases and J dropped 4 bases, with 7 bases sitting between them. The CDR3 protein is CASSYSIAGNTIYF. In DNA form, the CDR3 reads TGTGCCAGCAGTTACTCGATCGCGGGAAACACCATATATTTT.

The J gene is TRBJ2-2, the V gene TRBV6-2 or TRBV6-3, with 13 bases fitting TRBD2. The CDR3 length is 16 residues. Trimming cost V 5 bases and J 6 bases; bases outside gene matches: 6. CDR1 and CDR2 from the germline V gene are MNHEY and SVGEGT. The CDR3 here is CASSRRTSGGSGELFF. As DNA, the CDR3 is TGTGCCAGCAGTCGCCGGACTAGCGGGGGTTCCGGGGAGCTGTTTTTT.

This chain links TRBV4-3 with TRBJ2-5; 7 bases are shared with TRBD2. Trimming took 1 base from V and 5 from J; bases not matched to a gene: 10. Germline values: CDR1 LGHNA, CDR2 YSLEER. The CDR3 spans 16 residues. The CDR3 DNA is TGCGCCAGCAGCCAAGGATGGGGGGGTAGCTCGGAGACCCAGTACTTC. It codes for CASSQGWGGSSETQYF.

This clone was recorded only once. The chain joins TRBV7-2 to TRBJ1-2; a possible D gene is TRBD1 (5 bases). Germline values: CDR1 SGHTA, CDR2 FQGNSA. The CDR3 consists of 14 residues. V dropped 3 bases and J dropped 4 bases, with 12 bases sitting between them. The CDR3 sequence is CASSFQAGLYGYTF. The CDR3 region has the DNA TGTGCCAGCAGCTTTCAAGCGGGACTCTATGGCTACACCTTC.

This chain joins TRBV5-6 and TRBJ2-7; TRBD1 is a possible D gene (5 bases). The V end lost 4 bases, the J end lost 0 bases, and 11 bases lay between the germline ends. Germline lookup yields CDR1 SGHDT and CDR2 YYEEEE. The CDR3 covers 14 residues. The CDR3 DNA is TGTGCCAGCAGCCCACAGGTAAACTCCTACGAGCAGTACTTC. Residues: CASSPQVNSYEQYF.

The chain uses TRBV5-5 and TRBJ1-1; TRBD1 matches 10 bases. V trimming: 1 base; J trimming: 11 bases; junction bases outside the gene matches: 8. This CDR3 has 14 amino acids. CDR1 is SGHKS and CDR2 is YYEKEE in the germline V gene (reference sequence). In DNA form, the CDR3 reads TGTGCCAGCAGCTTGTATTCCAGGGACAGGGGCGCTTTCTTT. This codes for CASSLYSRDRGAFF.

A word on this clone: The limits of the CDR3 on the DNA are not certain, so only TCRdb's listed CDR3 is given. The CDR3 spells CASSVGGGTRGFF. This rearrangement joins TRBV9 to TRBJ1-1. The germline gives CDR1 SGDLS, CDR2 YYNGEE. Inclusive of both ends, the CDR3 amounts to 13 amino acids.

The V gene is TRBV3-1 (or the pseudogene TRBV3-2), the J gene TRBJ1-2; 8 bases agree with TRBD1. Trimming took 3 bases from V and 2 from J; bases not matched to a gene: 2. Germline V CDR1 and CDR2: LGHDT, YNNKEL (reference sequence). The CDR3 contains 14 residues. The CDR3 DNA is TGTGCCAGCAGCCAGTGGGACAGGAACTATGGCTACACCTTC. It codes for CASSQWDRNYGYTF.

This clone has just one count. V is TRBV5-1 and J is TRBJ2-1, with TRBD2 matching 12 bases. V shed 3 bases and J 4 bases; nucleotides not matched to a gene: 2. CDR3 length equals 15 residues. CDR1 SGHRS and CDR2 YFSETQ come from the germline V gene. The CDR3 loop reads CASSSTSGRYNEQFF. CDR3 in DNA: TGCGCCAGCAGCTCAACTAGCGGGAGGTACAATGAGCAGTTCTTC.

V is TRBV6-5 and J is TRBJ1-3; 10 bases align to TRBD1. The CDR3 is made up of 16 amino acids. CDR1 and CDR2 from the germline V gene are MNHEY and SVGAGI. V gave up 4 bases and J gave up 0 bases; unmatched junction bases: 3. The CDR3 region is CASSLTGGYSGNTIYF. The CDR3 DNA reads as TGTGCCAGCAGTTTGACAGGGGGCTACTCTGGAAACACCATATATTTT.

The rearrangement uses TRBV7-2 and TRBJ2-6, with D maybe TRBD2 (5 bases). V lost 5 bases, J lost 12 bases, and 17 bases lay in between. The CDR3 consists of 14 residues. The V gene's germline CDR1 is SGHTA and CDR2 FQGNSA. CDR3 protein: CASSPYMGDGVLTF. Here the CDR3 DNA reads TGTGCCAGCAGCCCTTACATGGGAGACGGCGTCCTGACTTTC.

V and J are TRBV19 and TRBJ1-1; a possible D gene is TRBD1 (5 bases). V was clipped by 5 bases and J by 1 base, with 11 bases between them. Germline-derived CDR1 and CDR2 are LNHDA and SQIVND (reference sequence). The CDR3 extends over 14 amino acids. The chain's CDR3 is CASSLWTTNTEAFF. The CDR3 DNA sequence: TGTGCCAGTAGTCTCTGGACAACGAACACTGAAGCTTTCTTT.